This TCR beta chain was captured in a study of identical twins. Germline CDR1 SQVTM, CDR2 ANQGSEA. The germline V and J ends were trimmed by 4 bases and 6 bases, with 10 bases remaining between them. The CDR3 runs to 11 residues. One entry per CDR3 protein results from TCRdb running MiXCR on the 5' RACE reads. The table records fewer than 900,000 distinct CDR3 sequences, approximately 22% of them present only once. These data also featured in a second study, about T cells expressing NK-cell markers.

The sample was PBMCs. This sequence joins TRBV29-1 and TRBJ2-7; D possibly corresponds to TRBD2 (6 bases). The clonotype was recovered from a woman aged 18-29 years in good health. The CDR3 nucleotides read TGCAGCGTTGTGCGCGGGGCCGAGCAGTACTTC. Its protein is CSVVRGAEQYF.